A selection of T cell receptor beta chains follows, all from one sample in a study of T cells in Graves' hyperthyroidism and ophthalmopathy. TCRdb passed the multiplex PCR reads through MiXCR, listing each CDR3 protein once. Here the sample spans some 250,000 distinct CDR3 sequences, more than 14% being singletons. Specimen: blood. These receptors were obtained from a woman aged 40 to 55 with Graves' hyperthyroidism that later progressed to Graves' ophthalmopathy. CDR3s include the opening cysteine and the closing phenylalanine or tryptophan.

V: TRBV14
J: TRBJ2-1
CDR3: CASSRMTNEQFF

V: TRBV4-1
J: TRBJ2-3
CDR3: CASRPGLAGDTQYF

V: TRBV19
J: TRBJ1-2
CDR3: CASTSLLSDSYGYTF

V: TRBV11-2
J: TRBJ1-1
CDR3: CASSLPGQGAGTEAFF

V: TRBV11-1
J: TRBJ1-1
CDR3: CASSGWRNTEAFF

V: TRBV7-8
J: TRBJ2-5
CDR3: CASSPTSGRGETQYF

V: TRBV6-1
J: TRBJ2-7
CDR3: CASETLAPYEQYF

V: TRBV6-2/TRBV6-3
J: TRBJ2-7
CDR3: CASSLKGGLIAVPRSYEQYF

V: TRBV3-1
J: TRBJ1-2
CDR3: CASSPNTGYGYTF

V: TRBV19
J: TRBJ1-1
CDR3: CASSSLGRTHWTEAFF

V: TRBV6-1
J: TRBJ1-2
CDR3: CASSRGGWDIRLYGYTF

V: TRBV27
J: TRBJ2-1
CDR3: CASSLSRGRSYNEQFF

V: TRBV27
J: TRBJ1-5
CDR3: CASSPRTGSQPQHF

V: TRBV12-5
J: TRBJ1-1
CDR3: CASGTGTTEAFF

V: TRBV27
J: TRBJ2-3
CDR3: CASSPSQTSKRGDTQYF

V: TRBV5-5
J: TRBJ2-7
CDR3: CASSRLAEIYEQYF

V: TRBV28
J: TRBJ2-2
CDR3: CASSSPTLGYTGELFF

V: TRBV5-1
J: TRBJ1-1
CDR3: CASRTMGTEAFF

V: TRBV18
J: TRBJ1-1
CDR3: CASSTTGKNTEAFF

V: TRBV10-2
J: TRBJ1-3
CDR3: CASTDRATTGNTIYF

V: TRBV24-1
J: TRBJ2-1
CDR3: CATSESAQPGYNEQFF

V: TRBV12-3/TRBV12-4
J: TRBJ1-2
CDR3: CASSQFGTGGDYTF

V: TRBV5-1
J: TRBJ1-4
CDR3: CASSLGQLKEKLFF

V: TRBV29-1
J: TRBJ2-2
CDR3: CSVEYGGGLTGELFF